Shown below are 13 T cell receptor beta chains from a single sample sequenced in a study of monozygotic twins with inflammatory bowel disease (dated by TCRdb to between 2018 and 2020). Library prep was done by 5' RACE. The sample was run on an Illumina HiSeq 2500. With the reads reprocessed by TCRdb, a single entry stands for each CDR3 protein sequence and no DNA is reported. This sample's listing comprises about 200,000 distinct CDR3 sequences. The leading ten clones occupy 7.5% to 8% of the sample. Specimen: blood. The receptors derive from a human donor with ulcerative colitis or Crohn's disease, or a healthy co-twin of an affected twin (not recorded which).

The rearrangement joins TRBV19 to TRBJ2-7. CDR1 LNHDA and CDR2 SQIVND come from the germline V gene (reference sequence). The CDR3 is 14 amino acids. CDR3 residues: CASSVATTSYEQYF.

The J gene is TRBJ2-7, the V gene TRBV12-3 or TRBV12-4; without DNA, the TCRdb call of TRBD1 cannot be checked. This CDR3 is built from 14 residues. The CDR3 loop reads CASTKADRGTKQYF.

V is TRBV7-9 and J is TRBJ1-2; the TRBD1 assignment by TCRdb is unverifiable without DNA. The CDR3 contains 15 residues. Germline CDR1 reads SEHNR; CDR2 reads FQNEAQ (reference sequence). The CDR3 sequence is CASSSNADRTYGYTF.

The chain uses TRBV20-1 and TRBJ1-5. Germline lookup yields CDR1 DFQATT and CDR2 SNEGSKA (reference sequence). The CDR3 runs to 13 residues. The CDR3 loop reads CSGREAGDQPQHF.

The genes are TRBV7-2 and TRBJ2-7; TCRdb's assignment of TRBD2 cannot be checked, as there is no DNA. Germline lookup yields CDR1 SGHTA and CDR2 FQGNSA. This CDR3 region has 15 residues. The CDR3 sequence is CASSNLAGDHHEQYF.

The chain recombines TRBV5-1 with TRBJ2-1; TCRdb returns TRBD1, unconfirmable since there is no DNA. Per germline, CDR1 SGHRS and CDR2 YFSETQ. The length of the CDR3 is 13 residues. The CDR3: CASEATGDDEQFF.

This CDR3 reads CASRPSGGDETQYF. The V call is TRBV7-9, the J call TRBJ2-5; TCRdb's D gene call, TRBD2, goes unchecked for lack of DNA. This CDR3 contains 14 residues. Germline assignment: CDR1 SEHNR and CDR2 FQNEAQ (reference sequence). Filled out from reference TRBV7-9 and TRBJ2-5, the complete variable domain reads DTGVSQNPRHKITKRGQNVTFRCDPISEHNRLYWYRQTLGQGPEFLTYFQNEAQLEKSRLLSDRFSAERPKGSFSTLEIQRTEQGDSAMYLCASRPSGGDETQYFGPGTRLLVL.

This chain's CDR3 is CSANSGLNNSPLHF. The chain is built from TRBV20-1 and TRBJ1-6. The germline gives CDR1 DFQATT, CDR2 SNEGSKA (reference sequence). The CDR3 sequence is 14 residues long.

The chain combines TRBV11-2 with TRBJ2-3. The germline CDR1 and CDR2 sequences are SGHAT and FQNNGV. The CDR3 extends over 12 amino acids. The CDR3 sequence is CASRYNLDTQYF.

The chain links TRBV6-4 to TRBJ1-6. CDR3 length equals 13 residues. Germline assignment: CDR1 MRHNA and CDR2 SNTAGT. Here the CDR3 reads CASSADGNSPLHF.

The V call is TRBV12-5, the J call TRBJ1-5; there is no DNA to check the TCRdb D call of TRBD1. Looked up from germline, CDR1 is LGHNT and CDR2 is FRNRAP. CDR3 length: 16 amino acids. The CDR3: CASGLYGTYNQWPQHF.

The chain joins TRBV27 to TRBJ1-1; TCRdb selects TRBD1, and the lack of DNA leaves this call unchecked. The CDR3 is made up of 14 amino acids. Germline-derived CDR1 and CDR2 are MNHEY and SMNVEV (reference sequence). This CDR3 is CASSFWGGLTEAFF.

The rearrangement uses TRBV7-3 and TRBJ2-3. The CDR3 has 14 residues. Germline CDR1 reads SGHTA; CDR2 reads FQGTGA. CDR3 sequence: CASSLSLGADTQYF.